The next 27 T cell receptor beta chains were all read from a single sample in a study of cytomegalovirus exposure and HLA in healthy donors. A multiplex PCR was run with 60 Vbeta primers and 13 Jbeta primers. The protocol was immunoSEQ multiplex PCR, while the TCRdb copy is restricted to in-frame clones and leaves out a portion. The data contain tens of thousands of clones, over 60% of them singletons. Sample: PBMCs. These receptor sequences come from a woman aged 40 to 50 in good health and CMV-seropositive.

On this clone itself: The sample carries other DNA sequences with the same CDR3. The rearrangement uses TRBV5-4 and TRBJ2-1, with 11 bases identical to TRBD2. The CDR3 totals 15 residues. Germline assignment: CDR1 SGHNT and CDR2 YYREEE (reference sequence). Trimming removed 4 bases from V and 13 bases from J; junction bases left unmatched: 13. The CDR3 loop is CASSVTSGRSGEQFF. The DNA for the CDR3 is TGTGCCAGCAGCGTTACTAGCGGGAGATCAGGGGAACAGTTCTTC.

The V call is TRBV10-3, the J call TRBJ1-1; D possibly corresponds to TRBD1 (5 bases). This CDR3 has 12 residues. V was pared by 7 bases and J by 6 bases, with 12 bases between. Germline V lookup: CDR1 ENHRY, CDR2 SYGVKD. The CDR3 bases are TGTGCCATCAATAGCGGGGACGCTGAAGCTTTCTTT. It is translated as CAINSGDAEAFF.

The chain links TRBV29-1 to TRBJ1-1; TRBD1 matches at 8 bases. The V segment lost 6 bases and the J segment 6 bases; nucleotides outside the gene matches: 15. Germline V gives CDR1 SQVTM, CDR2 ANQGSEA. The CDR3 is made up of 15 amino acids. The CDR3 DNA follows: TGCAGCGTCGGCAGGGACAGGACCTACCTGGCTGAAGCTTTCTTT. Its translation is CSVGRDRTYLAEAFF.

The chain combines TRBV7-2 with TRBJ2-3, with D possibly matching TRBD2 (6 bases). With 1 base removed from V and 1 base from J, the gap between germline ends came to 15 bases. The CDR3 extends over 17 amino acids. CDR1 is SGHTA, CDR2 FQGNSA, per germline. Written as DNA, the CDR3 is TGTGCCAGCAGCTTAGAAGTGGGGGGACCTGGCACAGATACGCAGTATTTT. This encodes CASSLEVGGPGTDTQYF.

The rearrangement uses TRBV5-4 and TRBJ2-1, with D perhaps TRBD1 (5 bases). The germline gives CDR1 SGHNT, CDR2 YYREEE (reference sequence). The CDR3 is made up of 13 amino acids. The V end was cut by 3 bases, the J end by 8 bases, with 12 bases between. CDR3 in amino acids: CASSSQGGDEQFF. DNA for the CDR3: TGTGCCAGCAGCTCCCAGGGTGGGGATGAGCAGTTCTTC. The full variable domain, completed using reference TRBV5-4 and TRBJ2-1, is ETGVTQSPTHLIKTRGQQVTLRCSSQSGHNTVSWYQQALGQGPQFIFQYYREEENGRGNFPPRFSGLQFPNYSSELNVNALELDDSALYLCASSSQGGDEQFFGPGTRLTVL.

The V and J genes are TRBV7-8 and TRBJ2-7; 8 bases are shared with TRBD1. Germline CDR1 SGHVS, CDR2 FQNEAQ. After removal of 2 bases from V and 3 bases from J, the junction contained 18 bases not matched to a gene. This CDR3 is built from 19 residues. The CDR3 nucleotides are TGTGCCAGCAGCTTATTCGGCGGGACAGGAGGTTTTTTTGGCTACGAGCAGTACTTC. As protein: CASSLFGGTGGFFGYEQYF.

The V call is TRBV7-3, the J call TRBJ2-1; a weak D match, TRBD2 (6 bases). V lost 5 bases, J lost 8 bases, and 10 bases lay in between. This CDR3 is 12 amino acids long. Germline CDR1 and CDR2: SGHTA and FQGTGA. The CDR3 spells CASSPWEDEQFF. CDR3 coding DNA: TGTGCCAGCAGCCCGTGGGAGGATGAGCAGTTCTTC.

The chain uses TRBV6-4 and TRBJ2-3, with TRBD2 matching over 9 bases. V lost 0 bases to trimming and J lost 4 bases; unmatched junction nucleotides: 2. CDR3 length: 15 residues. Germline V CDR1 and CDR2: MRHNA, SNTAGT. CDR3 amino acids: CASSDSAGGPDTQYF. CDR3 nucleotide sequence: TGTGCCAGCAGTGACTCGGCGGGAGGGCCAGATACGCAGTATTTT.

This clone has a handful of counts. The chain uses TRBV25-1 and TRBJ1-1; D gene ambiguous. The CDR3 is 14 amino acids. Looked up from germline, CDR1 is MGHDK and CDR2 is SYGVNS. V lost 7 bases, J lost 1 base, and 13 bases lay in between. The CDR3 DNA reads TGTGCCAGCATTCGGTCCGGAGGGAACACTGAAGCTTTCTTT. It codes for CASIRSGGNTEAFF. Full variable domain (outside the CDR3, taken from reference TRBV25-1 and TRBJ1-1): EADIYQTPRYLVIGTGKKITLECSQTMGHDKMYWYQQDPGMELHLIHYSYGVNSTEKGDLSSESTVSRIRTEHFPLTLESARPSHTSQYLCASIRSGGNTEAFFGQGTRLTVV.

The chain employs TRBV30 and TRBJ1-3; D might be TRBD1 (5 bases). Between the trimmed V and J ends, which lost 4 bases and 4 bases, there was a span of 14 bases. The CDR3 length is 14 residues. Germline CDR1 and CDR2: GTSNPN and SVGIG (reference sequence). The CDR3 coding sequence is TGTGCCTGGATTGATGGGGGGTCGGGAAACACCATATATTTT. Its protein is CAWIDGGSGNTIYF.

The chain couples TRBV18 to TRBJ2-1, with D perhaps matching TRBD2 (5 bases). The V end was cut by 0 bases, the J end by 2 bases, with 11 bases between. The CDR3 covers 16 residues. CDR1 is KGHSH, CDR2 LQKENI, per germline. The CDR3 DNA sequence: TGTGCCAGCTCACCACCGAGTGGGAGAGCCTACAATGAGCAGTTCTTC. It specifies CASSPPSGRAYNEQFF.

The genes are TRBV5-1 and TRBJ1-1; D remains ambiguous. The germline CDR1 and CDR2 sequences are SGHRS and YFSETQ. The CDR3 extends over 16 amino acids. V lost 4 bases, J lost 1 base, and 17 bases lay in between. The CDR3 DNA is TGCGCCAGCAGCCCAAGGACGGGAACCGGGAACACTGAAGCTTTCTTT. This gives the protein CASSPRTGTGNTEAFF.

V gene TRBV5-1 combines with J gene TRBJ2-1; 10 bases match TRBD2. After removal of 4 bases from V and 7 bases from J, the junction contained 8 bases not matched to a gene. The CDR3 spans 15 residues. Germline loops: CDR1 SGHRS, CDR2 YFSETQ. The DNA of the CDR3 is TGCGCCAGCAGCCCCCTAGCGGGAGAGGCGAATGAGCAGTTCTTC. Translation: CASSPLAGEANEQFF.

This chain links TRBV30 with TRBJ1-4, with 8 bases identical to TRBD1. Germline V gene sequence: CDR1 GTSNPN, CDR2 SVGIG (reference sequence). V shed 0 bases and J 5 bases; nucleotides not matched to a gene: 17. There are 19 residues in the CDR3. The chain's CDR3 is CAWSVPNWTGSSRNEKLFF. The CDR3, as DNA: TGTGCCTGGAGTGTACCTAATTGGACAGGGTCTAGTCGGAATGAAAAACTGTTTTTT.

This sequence joins TRBV6-5 and TRBJ2-5; D not certain. CDR3 length: 14 amino acids. Germline-derived CDR1 and CDR2 are MNHEY and SVGAGI. Trimming stripped 0 bases from V and 5 bases from J, with 10 bases between. CDR3 nucleotide sequence: TGTGCCAGCAGTTACTCGAGAACTACGGAGACCCAGTACTTC. Amino acid sequence: CASSYSRTTETQYF.

In DNA, the CDR3 is TGTGCCACCAGCAGGGCCCAAAATCAGCCCCAGCATTTT. It codes for CATSRAQNQPQHF. The chain recombines TRBV15 with TRBJ1-5; D is unresolved. The CDR3 has 13 amino acids. Germline values: CDR1 LNHNV, CDR2 YYDKDF (reference sequence). V shed 3 bases and J shed 4 bases, with 7 bases lying between them.

V is TRBV7-2 and J is TRBJ2-5, with 8 positions matching TRBD2. The J call may be incorrect, as the DNA end agrees better with TRBJ2-7. This CDR3 is 14 amino acids long. CDR1 is SGHTA and CDR2 is FQGNSA in the germline V gene. The CDR3 nucleotides read TGTGCCAGCAGCTTAGTACTAGCGGTTAACGAGCAGTACTTC. As protein: CASSLVLAVNEQYF.

The chain employs TRBV30 and TRBJ1-1; 9 positions agree with TRBD1. J lost 5 bases, V lost 2 bases, and 3 bases had no gene match. CDR1 GTSNPN and CDR2 SVGIG come from the germline V gene (reference sequence). CDR3 length: 13 residues. The DNA of the CDR3 is TGTGCCTGGAGTCCGGGACAGGGAACTGAAGCTTTCTTT. It yields the protein CAWSPGQGTEAFF.

The chain employs TRBV11-2 and TRBJ2-6; 9 positions match TRBD1. Germline assignment: CDR1 SGHAT and CDR2 FQNNGV. This CDR3 has 16 residues. V was clipped by 5 bases and J by 2 bases; unmatched bases: 4. The CDR3 region has the DNA TGTGCCAGCAGCACGTACAGGGGGCCTGGGGCCAACGTCCTGACTTTC. Protein product: CASSTYRGPGANVLTF.

The rearrangement links TRBV18 to TRBJ1-2; 12 bases fit TRBD1. The CDR3 contains 15 residues. Losses at the gene ends were 3 bases for V and 4 bases for J; bases not matched to a gene: 3. Germline CDR1 and CDR2: KGHSH and LQKENI. CDR3 sequence reads: CASSPGQGAAYGYTF. CDR3 bases: TGTGCCAGCTCACCGGGACAGGGGGCAGCCTATGGCTACACCTTC.

The chain is built from TRBV15 and TRBJ2-3; the match to TRBD2 covers 11 bases. The V segment lost 0 bases and the J segment 0 bases; nucleotides outside the gene matches: 8. Germline CDR1 LNHNV, CDR2 YYDKDF (reference sequence). The CDR3 extends over 19 amino acids. DNA for the CDR3: TGTGCCACCAGCAGAGATGGACTAGCGGGTCCTCTTAGCACAGATACGCAGTATTTT. Translated, it gives CATSRDGLAGPLSTDTQYF.

This clone showed up just once. The gene calls are TRBV6-1 and TRBJ1-1; D is possibly TRBD1 (5 bases). The length of the CDR3 is 13 residues. Germline V lookup: CDR1 MNHNS, CDR2 SASEGT. Trimming removed 0 bases at V and 7 bases at J, with 9 bases between. CDR3 protein: CASSEAAGNEAFF. For the CDR3, the DNA is TGTGCCAGCAGTGAAGCCGCAGGGAATGAAGCTTTCTTT.

The CDR3 spells CASSSPGTAKPESQFF. CDR3 nucleotide sequence: TGTGCCAGCAGCTCCCCGGGGACAGCGAAACCCGAAAGTCAGTTCTTC. The chain uses TRBV9 and TRBJ2-1; 7 nucleotides agree with TRBD1. CDR1 SGDLS and CDR2 YYNGEE come from the germline V gene. The ends lost 4 bases at V and 13 bases at J; junction bases unmatched: 20. The CDR3 extends over 16 amino acids.

V and J are TRBV5-1 and TRBJ2-5, with D tentatively TRBD1 (6 bases). V dropped 4 bases and J dropped 3 bases, with 13 bases sitting between them. This CDR3 has 14 amino acids. CDR1 is SGHRS, CDR2 YFSETQ, per germline. CDR3 sequence: CASSSSRDKETQYF. The CDR3 bases are TGCGCCAGCAGCAGTAGCCGGGACAAAGAGACCCAGTACTTC.

This chain uses TRBV6-5 with TRBJ2-3; TRBD1 matches at 7 bases. This CDR3 has 15 amino acids. In germline, CDR1 is MNHEY, CDR2 SVGAGI. With 5 bases clipped from V and 2 bases from J, the junction kept 7 bases outside the gene matches. The CDR3, as DNA: TGTGCCAGCAGTCCGGACAGGCCCAACACAGATACGCAGTATTTT. This translates into CASSPDRPNTDTQYF.

This chain uses TRBV7-9 with TRBJ2-7; D unresolved. Trimming removed 5 bases at V and 6 bases at J, with 23 bases between. Per the germline V gene, CDR1 is SEHNR and CDR2 is FQNEAQ (reference sequence). The CDR3 contains 16 residues. The DNA for the CDR3 is TGTGCCAGCAGCCATCCTTTTAGCACCACCCTGGGCGAGCAGTACTTC. Its translation is CASSHPFSTTLGEQYF.

V and J are TRBV15 and TRBJ2-5; no definite D call. Per germline, CDR1 LNHNV and CDR2 YYDKDF (reference sequence). Trimming took 0 bases from V and 5 from J, leaving 7 bases between them. There are 13 residues in the CDR3. The CDR3 region has the DNA TGTGCCACCAGCAGAGATCTAGAGGAGACCCAGTACTTC. This translates into CATSRDLEETQYF.